This note documents a single TCR beta chain sequence. Its antigen is as yet unknown. The data were obtained in a study of cytomegalovirus exposure and HLA in healthy donors. The PCR was carried out with 60 Vbeta primers and 13 Jbeta primers. Sequencing used immunoSEQ multiplex PCR; TCRdb keeps in-frame clones, though not all of them. The repertoire holds over 70,000 clones, with about 84% as singletons. Findings of the study overall: An analysis done earlier found most TCR beta V segments productive about 87% or about 30% of the time. Certain indistinguishable V segments, among them TRBV6-2 and TRBV6-3, were excluded. It was reportedly the case that the classifier diagnosed cytomegalovirus status with high specificity and sensitivity.

Germline values: CDR1 MNHNS, CDR2 SASEGT. V shed 5 bases and J shed 4 bases, with 11 bases lying between them. The CDR3 loop spans 13 amino acids. The J gene is TRBJ1-1, the V gene TRBV6-1, with D perhaps matching TRBD1 (5 bases). Sequenced: PBMCs. This TCR was recovered from a man younger than 35 in good health and CMV-seronegative. The CDR3 sequence is CASSWDFATEAFF. The CDR3 DNA is TGTGCCAGCAGTTGGGACTTCGCCACTGAAGCTTTCTTT.